This T cell receptor (beta chain) was found in a study of PD-1 blockade in classical Hodgkin lymphoma. Relapses following autologous stem cell transplantation were seen in all patients, with brentuximab vedotin exposure varying. The junction had 9 bases not matched to a gene; V was cut back by 3 bases and J by 4 bases. CDR1 LNHNV and CDR2 YYDKDF come from the germline V gene (reference sequence). This CDR3 comprises 16 residues. Only in-frame clones appear in the TCRdb table, and some are missing; sequencing was by immunoSEQ multiplex PCR. The sample shows over 6,500 clones, about 81% of them seen only once. General study results and limits: Repertoire differences have undefined causes, possibly disease activity or prior therapy. By C4D1 there was a significant rise in CD4+ TCR diversity but not in CD8+ TCR diversity. Lower baseline TCR diversity was reported for newly diagnosed patients than for healthy donors.

With respect to this clone: The antigen is undetermined.

Sequences were derived from peripheral blood mononuclear cells (PBMCs), sampled at baseline. This chain uses TRBV15 with TRBJ2-7; 10 bases agree with TRBD1. The clonotype was recovered from a human donor with classical Hodgkin lymphoma. The CDR3: CATSSPWGDRGYEQYF. The CDR3 DNA follows: TGTGCCACCAGCAGCCCTTGGGGGGACAGGGGTTACGAGCAGTACTTC.